Listed below are T cell receptor beta chains from one sample, sequenced in a study of OX40 agonist ivuxolimab in advanced cancers. The method was immunoSEQ multiplex PCR; TCRdb's version includes in-frame clones alone and lacks a portion of them. The table records approximately 89,000 clones, roughly 90% of them present only once. The sequenced sample was CD4+ or CD8+ T cells sorted from blood, obtained in a trial of the OX40 agonist ivuxolimab. The receptors stem from an adult with an advanced solid tumor such as melanoma, head and neck, liver or kidney cancer. Each CDR3 is given with its conserved first and last residue. The D gene is left open where the match is weak.

TRBV4-2	TRBJ1-2	.	CASSLRKGPDYGYTF
TRBV18	TRBJ1-4	TRBD1	CASSPGTGGANEKLFF
TRBV7-2	TRBJ2-7	.	CASSLAERAAREQYF
TRBV28	TRBJ2-7	.	CASSLPRGRPRYEQYF
TRBV19	TRBJ2-1	TRBD2	CASSPRSSGDYNEQFF
TRBV2	TRBJ2-7	.	CASASYEQYF
TRBV7-2	TRBJ2-5	.	CASSLRGSSQETQYF
TRBV7-3	TRBJ2-1	.	CASSFQGGPDNEQFF
TRBV2	TRBJ1-2	TRBD1	CASSGVWDRGPPLF
TRBV7-9	TRBJ1-1	.	CASSLGLGAFF
TRBV6-1	TRBJ2-1	.	CASGLEPSSYNEQFF
TRBV30	TRBJ2-3	.	CAWRVTGARTDTQYF
TRBV5-4	TRBJ2-6	.	CASSLAWGSGANVLTF
TRBV7-9	TRBJ1-2	.	CASSLGQNYGYTF
TRBV7-3	TRBJ1-1	TRBD1	CASSPKQGKNTEAFF
TRBV19	TRBJ1-2	TRBD1	CASREPGQGYGYTF
TRBV10-2	TRBJ1-6	.	CASSESTLGSSPPLHF
TRBV5-6	TRBJ1-5	.	CASSQGYSNQPQHF
TRBV27	TRBJ1-5	.	CASSLRDKQPQHF
TRBV13	TRBJ2-7	.	CASSLPPPGEQYF
TRBV7-2	TRBJ2-1	.	CASSREGAEPYNEQFF
TRBV10-3	TRBJ2-7	TRBD2	CAISRTSGEYEQYF